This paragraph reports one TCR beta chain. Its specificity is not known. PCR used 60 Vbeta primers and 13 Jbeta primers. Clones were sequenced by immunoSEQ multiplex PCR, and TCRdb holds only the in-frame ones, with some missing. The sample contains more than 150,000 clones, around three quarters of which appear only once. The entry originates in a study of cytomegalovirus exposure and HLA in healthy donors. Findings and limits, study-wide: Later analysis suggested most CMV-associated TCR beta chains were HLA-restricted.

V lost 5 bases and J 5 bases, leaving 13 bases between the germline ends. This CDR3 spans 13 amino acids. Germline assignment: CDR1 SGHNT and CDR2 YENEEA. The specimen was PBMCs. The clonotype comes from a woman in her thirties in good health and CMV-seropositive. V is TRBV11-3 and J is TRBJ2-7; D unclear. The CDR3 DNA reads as TGTGCCAGCAGCCCCTCGAGCTATCACGAGCAGTACTTC. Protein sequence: CASSPSSYHEQYF.